This T cell receptor (beta chain) originates from a study of cytomegalovirus exposure and HLA in healthy donors (dated by TCRdb to 2016 to 2017). About the investigation overall: According to a later analysis, one platform produced both the 100 to 150 validation repertoires and the roughly 660 repertoires of the first cohort. The study aimed to test whether signatures of past pathogen exposure could be identified by cataloging public T cell receptors. Along with the 666-subject first cohort, a separate validation cohort of over a hundred different subjects was used. The study combined high-throughput TCR immunosequencing, statistical association of individual TCRs with disease status, and machine learning to predict cytomegalovirus infection status.

A remark on this clone: Its antigen has not been determined. The input lacks base qualities; no much larger clone sits a single base away.

Taken from the germline V gene, the CDR1 and CDR2 loops are SGHTA and FQGTGA. The CDR3 spans 17 residues, from the cysteine through the phenylalanine. CDR3 DNA is the only sequence kept; it has 51 bases, read in frame from the first base. V lost 5 bases and J lost 1 base, and the count of bases not matched to a germline gene is 8. The donors were included in the validation cohort of roughly 120 subjects, a group kept apart from the approximately 650-subject first cohort. Overall study results and their limits: The authors suggested that the approach could potentially be extended to other disease states and immunological phenotypes. The study gave a list of around 170 TCR beta chains associated with cytomegalovirus. All 110 or so repertoires were used to score co-occurrence in the validation cohort in a later analysis, because that analysis had no HLA typing for the cohort. A few of the identified cytomegalovirus-associated TCR beta chains were confirmed in vitro to be specific for cytomegalovirus antigens. The classifier was reported to diagnose cytomegalovirus status with high specificity and sensitivity in both the original and validation cohorts. Most TCR sequences were observed very rarely across donors, whereas some public TCRs were present in many individuals. A later analysis found that TCRs clustered in the first cohort also tended to co-occur in the roughly 110 validation repertoires, with more than 90% of cluster scores above 0.

The method behind the library was the immunoSEQ multiplex PCR assay. The authors' pipeline ran thus. A statistical classification framework was built for diagnosing cytomegalovirus status from the catalog of TCR beta chain sequences. In its TCRdb copy, this immuneACCESS table keeps in-frame sequences only and misses some clones. Where compared with another copy, unresolved V genes explain less than half of these, and the others have no known cause. V, J and clone size reflect that table, while D and trimming were determined from the DNA. In this sample the table shows about 160,000 clones, roughly nine tenths of which occur a single time. Under 7% of the sample is in the top ten clones.

Sequencing was done on a sample of PBMCs. This chain is built from TRBV7-3 and TRBJ2-3, and TRBD2 matches 11 of the central bases. This receptor was taken from a woman in her twenties or thirties in good health and CMV-seronegative. CDR3 reads: CASSPSSGGLGTDTQYF. The nucleotides are TGTGCCAGCAGCCCGTCTAGCGGGGGGTTGGGCACAGATACGCAGTATTTT.